This T cell receptor (beta chain) was captured in a study of identical twins. General study findings and limits: Abundant cord blood beta clonotypes carried fewer insertions; memory repertoires showed none.

TCRdb ran MiXCR on the 5' RACE reads and lists one entry per CDR3 protein. The sample has 1.5 million to 2 million distinct CDR3 sequences, 25% to 35% seen once. This clonotype appeared a few times. What it binds is not known. The receptor was isolated from a newborn girl in good health. Input material: cord blood.

The CDR3 nucleotides read TGTGCCAGCAGCCAAGAGCGACTAGCGGGAGCCACAGATACGCAGTATTTT. Amino acids: CASSQERLAGATDTQYF. The genes are TRBV3-1 and TRBJ2-3; 12 positions match TRBD2. The CDR3 loop spans 17 amino acids. With 0 bases clipped from V and 2 bases from J, the junction kept 3 bases outside the gene matches. The germline V gene has CDR1 LGHDT and CDR2 YNNKEL (reference sequence).